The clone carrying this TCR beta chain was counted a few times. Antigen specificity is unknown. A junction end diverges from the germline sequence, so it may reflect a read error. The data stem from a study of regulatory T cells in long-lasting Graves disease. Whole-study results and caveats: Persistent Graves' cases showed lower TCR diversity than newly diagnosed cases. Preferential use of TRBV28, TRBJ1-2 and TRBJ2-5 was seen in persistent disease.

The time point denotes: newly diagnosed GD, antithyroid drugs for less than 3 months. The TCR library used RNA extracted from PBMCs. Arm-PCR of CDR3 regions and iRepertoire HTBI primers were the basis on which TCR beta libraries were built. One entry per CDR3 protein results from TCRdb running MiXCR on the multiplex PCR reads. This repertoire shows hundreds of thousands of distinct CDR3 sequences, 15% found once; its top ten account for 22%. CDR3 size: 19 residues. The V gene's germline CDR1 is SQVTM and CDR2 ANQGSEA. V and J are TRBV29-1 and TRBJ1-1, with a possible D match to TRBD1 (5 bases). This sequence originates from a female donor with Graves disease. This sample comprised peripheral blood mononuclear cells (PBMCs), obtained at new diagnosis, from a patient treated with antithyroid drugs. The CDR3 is CSVVLPGLGGTRENTEALF. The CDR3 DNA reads TGCAGCGTTGTCCTCCCGGGTCTAGGAGGGACGAGGGAAAACACTGAAGCTCTCTTT.